This TCR beta chain was documented in a study of metastatic and nonmetastatic thyroid tumors (dated by TCRdb to the early 2020s). For context, the study as a whole: Repertoires were compared across peripheral blood and tumor or nodule tissue samples from malignant and benign thyroid patients.

Broad study findings and their caveats: In both blood and tumor samples, TCR beta diversity was reported to be significantly higher in malignant tumors than in benign nodules.

Note on this clone: Its specific antigen is unknown. The sample holds no much larger clone one base away, and base qualities are not on file.

The library was produced with PCR. The data were produced on an Illumina HiSeq 4000. High-throughput sequencing was used to profile the TCR beta-chain CDR3 region of each patient. The source study handled its data this way. The researchers built a classifier to tell apart papillary thyroid cancer patients with distant metastasis, based on CDR3 differences among clinicopathological groups. The Shannon index was used to measure repertoire diversity, and the Morisita-Horn index was used to measure how similar tumor and blood repertoires were. The public reads were run again by TCRdb, first through fastp at Q25 and then through MiXCR, and only productive beta chains were kept. The V and J calls and clone size come from TCRdb's table, not from the authors' own analysis. Within this sample are 20,000 to 30,000 clones, with about 24% of them counted one time only. Roughly 12% of the sample comes from the top ten.

Before undergoing thyroid surgery, none of the patients had been given any kind of treatment. The study retrospectively analysed patient clinical samples collected from the early 2010s to the late 2010s using T-cell receptor beta sequencing. Counted from cysteine to phenylalanine, this CDR3 has 14 amino acids. Only the CDR3 portion is preserved as DNA: 42 bases, with reading frame beginning at the first base. CDR1 and CDR2 are read off the germline V gene (reference sequence) as SGHKS and YYEKEE. Trimming leaves V shorter by 4 bases and J shorter by 8 bases, with the junction holding 9 bases beyond the gene matches.

The sequence is built from TRBV5-5 and TRBJ1-2, with TRBD1 identical over 9 junction bases. Sequences were obtained from tumor tissue. This receptor was identified in a male donor with papillary thyroid cancer or a benign thyroid nodule (not recorded which). Some clones in this sample may be carry-over from other donors' samples. In nucleotides, the sequence is TGTGCCAGCAGCCAGGACAGGGGATATCAGGGCTACACCTTC. Translated, this gives CASSQDRGYQGYTF.